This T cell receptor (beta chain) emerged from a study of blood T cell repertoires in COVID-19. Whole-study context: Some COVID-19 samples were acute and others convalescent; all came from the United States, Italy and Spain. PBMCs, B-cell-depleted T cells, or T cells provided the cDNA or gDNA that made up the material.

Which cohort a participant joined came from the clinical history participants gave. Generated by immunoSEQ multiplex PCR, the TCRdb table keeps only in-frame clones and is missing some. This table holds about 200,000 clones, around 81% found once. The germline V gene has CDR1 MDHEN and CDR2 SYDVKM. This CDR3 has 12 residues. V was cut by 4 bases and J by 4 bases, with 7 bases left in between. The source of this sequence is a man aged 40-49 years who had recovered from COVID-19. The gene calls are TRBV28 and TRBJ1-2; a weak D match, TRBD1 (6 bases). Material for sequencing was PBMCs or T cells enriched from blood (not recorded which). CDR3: CASSSTGYGYTF. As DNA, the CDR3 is TGTGCCAGCAGTTCGACAGGCTATGGCTACACCTTC.